What follows describes a single T cell receptor beta chain. This table comes from immunoSEQ multiplex PCR, and its TCRdb copy is limited to in-frame clones, with some not included. The sample contains roughly 150,000 clones, about four fifths of which appear only once. These data are taken from a study of blood T cell repertoires in COVID-19. At the level of the study: Samples of COVID-19 (acute and convalescent) were obtained from the United States, Italy and Spain.

V lost 6 bases to trimming and J lost 2 bases, with 7 bases between them. Germline V gene sequence: CDR1 SNHLY, CDR2 FYNNEI. The CDR3 runs 13 residues. The sequenced material came from peripheral blood. V is TRBV2 and J is TRBJ2-2, with D possibly TRBD1 on 5 matching bases. This clonotype was obtained from a human donor with acute or convalescent COVID-19. The donor label of this sample is uncertain. As DNA, the CDR3 is TGTGCCAGCAGCAGGGAAAACACCGGGGAGCTGTTTTTT. Protein product: CASSRENTGELFF.